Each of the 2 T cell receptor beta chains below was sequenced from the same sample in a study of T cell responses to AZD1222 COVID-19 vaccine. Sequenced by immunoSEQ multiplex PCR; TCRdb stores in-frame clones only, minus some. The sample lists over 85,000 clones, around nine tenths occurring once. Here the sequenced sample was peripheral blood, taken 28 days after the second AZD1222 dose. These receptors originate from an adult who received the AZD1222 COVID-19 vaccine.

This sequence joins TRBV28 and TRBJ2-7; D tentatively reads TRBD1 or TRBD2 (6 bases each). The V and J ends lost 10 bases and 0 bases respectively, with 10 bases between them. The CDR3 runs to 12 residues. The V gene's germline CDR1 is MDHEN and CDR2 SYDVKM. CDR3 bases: TGTGCCATAGGGGGGAACTCCTACGAGCAGTACTTC. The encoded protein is CAIGGNSYEQYF.

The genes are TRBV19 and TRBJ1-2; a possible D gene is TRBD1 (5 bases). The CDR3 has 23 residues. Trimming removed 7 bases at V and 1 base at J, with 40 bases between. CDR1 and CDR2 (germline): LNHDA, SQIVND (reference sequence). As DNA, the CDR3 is TGTGCCAGTAAGACGACCGGGAGGCATCACGTTCTGGACAAAGAGGCCTTTAACTATGGCTACACCTTC. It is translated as CASKTTGRHHVLDKEAFNYGYTF.